The 23 T cell receptor beta chains in this list originate from one sample, sequenced in a study of cytomegalovirus exposure and HLA in healthy donors. 13 Jbeta primers and 60 Vbeta primers were used for the PCR. Some clones are missing from TCRdb's copy, which holds only in-frame ones; the method was immunoSEQ multiplex PCR. This sample has some 120,000 clones; around 80% occur once, and the top ten carry around 1.8%. The sample was PBMCs. The receptors here all came from a man in his fifties in good health and CMV-seronegative.

V usage is TRBV7-3 and J usage is TRBJ2-5; tentative D call: TRBD1 (7 bases). The last part of the DNA fits TRBJ2-7 better; the J call may be wrong. CDR3 length equals 14 residues. Germline CDR1 reads SGHTA; CDR2 reads FQGTGA. The CDR3 nucleotides read TGTGCCAGCAGCCGCGAGGAGGGGGCCCACGAGCAGTACTTC. Amino acid sequence: CASSREEGAHEQYF.

In this sample, this clone turned up a few times. The rearrangement uses TRBV4-2 and TRBJ2-3; 13 positions agree with TRBD2. CDR3 length equals 13 residues. V lost 8 bases and J lost 7; bases outside the gene matches: 3. CDR1 is LGHNA and CDR2 is YNFKEQ in the germline V gene. The CDR3 loop is CASGLAGDNTQYF. The CDR3 nucleotides read TGTGCCAGCGGACTAGCGGGGGATAATACGCAGTATTTT.

This clone was detected once. The chain couples TRBV21-1 to TRBJ2-7; the tabulated D call, TRBD1, remains unverified against the DNA. TRBV21-1 is recorded as a pseudogene. The CDR3 sequence is 13 residues long. CDR3 in DNA: TGTGCCAGCACCCTGGGACAGTCCTACGAGCAGTACGTC. Translation: CASTLGQSYEQYV.

CDR3 in amino acids: CASSLNAGEGTDTQYF. The CDR3 nucleotides are TGCGCCAGCAGCTTGAACGCGGGGGAGGGCACAGATACGCAGTATTTT. The chain recombines TRBV5-1 with TRBJ2-3; 7 bases map to TRBD2. Losses at the gene ends were 1 base for V and 1 base for J; bases not matched to a gene: 6. CDR3 size: 16 residues. From germline, CDR1 is SGHRS and CDR2 YFSETQ. Together with reference TRBV5-1 and TRBJ2-3, the CDR3 gives the full variable domain: KAGVTQTPRYLIKTRGQQVTLSCSPISGHRSVSWYQQTPGQGLQFLFEYFSETQRNKGNFPGRFSGRQFSNSRSEMNVSTLELGDSALYLCASSLNAGEGTDTQYFGPGTRLTVL.

The gene calls are TRBV5-6 and TRBJ2-3; perhaps TRBD1 as D (5 bases). The CDR3 totals 13 residues. V lost 6 bases and J 4 bases, leaving 12 bases between the germline ends. Germline CDR1 is SGHDT and CDR2 is YYEEEE. The CDR3, as DNA: TGTGCCAGCACCCTTCAGGGCTCAGATACGCAGTATTTT. Residues: CASTLQGSDTQYF.

Points on this clone: A read error may produce the germline difference seen at one junction end. The rearrangement joins TRBV7-9 to TRBJ2-7; tentative D call: TRBD2 (7 bases). Per the germline V gene, CDR1 is SEHNR and CDR2 is FQNEAQ (reference sequence). The length of the CDR3 is 18 residues. The CDR3 loop reads CSSSLMGAGDPLTYEQYF. CDR3 coding DNA: TGTTCCAGCAGCCTAATGGGGGCGGGGGACCCCCTCACCTACGAGCAGTACTTC.

CDR3 loop: CASSWTGRETQYF. The CDR3, as DNA: TGTGCCAGCAGCTGGACAGGTAGAGAGACCCAGTACTTC. This chain joins TRBV7-9 and TRBJ2-5, with 7 bases aligning to TRBD1. The CDR3 runs 13 residues. Germline lookup yields CDR1 SEHNR and CDR2 FQNEAQ (reference sequence). The ends lost 4 bases at V and 4 bases at J; junction bases unmatched: 3.

The chain combines TRBV7-9 with TRBJ1-4; D is undetermined. Germline V gene lookup returns CDR1 SEHNR and CDR2 FQNEAQ (reference sequence). The CDR3 contains 14 residues. Trimming shortened V by 8 bases and J by 3 bases, and 13 bases separated the two germline ends. The CDR3 loop reads CASGGHISNEKLFF. CDR3 DNA sequence: TGTGCCAGCGGCGGGCACATCTCTAATGAAAAACTGTTTTTT.

The genes are TRBV7-7 and TRBJ2-7, with TRBD1 identical over 11 bases. Germline CDR1 SSHAT, CDR2 FNYEAQ (reference sequence). The CDR3 totals 15 residues. V trimming: 5 bases; J trimming: 0 bases; junction bases outside the gene matches: 3. CDR3 DNA: TGTGCCAGCAGCCTGGGACAGGGGGACTCCTACGAGCAGTACTTC. This sequence encodes CASSLGQGDSYEQYF.

The rearrangement uses TRBV7-9 and TRBJ1-3; D may be TRBD1 (5 bases). The V gene lost 7 bases and the J gene lost 0 bases, with 13 bases spanning the gap. The CDR3 contains 15 residues. Germline CDR1 and CDR2: SEHNR and FQNEAQ (reference sequence). CDR3: CASNSAGPSGNTIYF. The CDR3 bases are TGTGCCAGCAATTCCGCGGGGCCCTCTGGAAACACCATATATTTT.

The chain recombines TRBV10-3 with TRBJ1-1; D might be TRBD1 (5 bases). Deletions cut 4 bases from V and 1 base from J, with 7 bases between. The CDR3 consists of 13 residues. Germline V gives CDR1 ENHRY, CDR2 SYGVKD. The CDR3 DNA is TGTGCCATCAGTGTAGGGGAGAACACTGAAGCTTTCTTT. It specifies CAISVGENTEAFF.

The table lists this clone with a count of one. V usage is TRBV7-2 and J usage is TRBJ2-5, with D perhaps TRBD2 (6 bases). V shed 2 bases and J shed 2 bases, with 18 bases lying between them. Germline V CDR1 and CDR2: SGHTA, FQGNSA. This CDR3 comprises 17 residues. In DNA form, the CDR3 reads TGTGCCAGCAGCTTAACCCCGCCGGGAGAGTCTCAAGAGACCCAGTACTTC. Its protein product is CASSLTPPGESQETQYF.

V and J are TRBV19 and TRBJ1-2; the D is unclear. The V end lost 5 bases, the J end lost 4 bases, and 14 bases lay between the germline ends. The CDR3 runs to 14 residues. Germline V gene data show CDR1 as LNHDA and CDR2 as SQIVND (reference sequence). The CDR3 is CASSPRAVSYGYTF. As DNA, the CDR3 is TGTGCCAGTAGTCCGCGAGCCGTCTCCTATGGCTACACCTTC.

This chain joins TRBV7-8 and TRBJ1-3; TRBD1 agrees at 7 bases. This CDR3 spans 15 amino acids. The germline V gene encodes CDR1 SGHVS and CDR2 FQNEAQ. J gave up 4 bases and V 5 bases, and 8 bases lay outside the gene matches. CDR3: CASSLLQGSGNTIYF. The CDR3 DNA sequence: TGTGCCAGCAGCCTACTACAGGGGAGCGGAAACACCATATATTTT.

The chain combines TRBV5-4 with TRBJ2-3, with TRBD2 matching 11 bases. The CDR3 totals 15 residues. With 0 bases clipped from V and 3 bases from J, the junction kept 0 bases outside the gene matches. Germline CDR1 SGHNT, CDR2 YYREEE (reference sequence). The CDR3, as DNA: TGTGCCAGCAGCTTGGCTAGCGGGGGGACAGATACGCAGTATTTT. Its translation is CASSLASGGTDTQYF. Variable domain in full (rest from reference TRBV5-4 and TRBJ2-3): ETGVTQSPTHLIKTRGQQVTLRCSSQSGHNTVSWYQQALGQGPQFIFQYYREEENGRGNFPPRFSGLQFPNYSSELNVNALELDDSALYLCASSLASGGTDTQYFGPGTRLTVL.

The J gene is TRBJ2-7, the V gene TRBV6-5, with 12 bases identical to TRBD1. The CDR3 has 14 residues. Germline lookup yields CDR1 MNHEY and CDR2 SVGAGI. Losses at the gene ends were 4 bases for V and 7 bases for J; bases not matched to a gene: 5. The CDR3 DNA reads TGTGCCAGCAGTTGGGGACAGGGGGCGGGGGAGCAGTACTTC. This codes for CASSWGQGAGEQYF.

V gene TRBV10-2 combines with J gene TRBJ1-4; TRBD1 might be the D (6 bases). Between the trimmed V and J ends, which lost 3 bases and 3 bases, there was a span of 11 bases. This CDR3 region has 15 residues. The germline CDR1 and CDR2 sequences are WSHSY and SAAADI. CDR3 sequence (DNA): TGCGCCAGCAGTGAACAGGGAGGGCCTAATGAAAAACTGTTTTTT. This encodes CASSEQGGPNEKLFF.

The V call is TRBV7-2, the J call TRBJ2-5, with D possibly matching TRBD2 (5 bases). Germline V lookup: CDR1 SGHTA, CDR2 FQGNSA. The CDR3 totals 15 residues. Trimming cost V 5 bases and J 5 bases, with 18 bases left between them. CDR3 loop: CASSPARVSSETQYF. Written as DNA, the CDR3 is TGTGCCAGCAGCCCGGCGCGGGTTAGTTCGGAGACCCAGTACTTC.

This clone was observed a handful of times. The rearrangement links TRBV30 to TRBJ1-5; D gene uncertain. The V end lost 5 bases, the J end lost 3 bases, and 8 bases lay between the germline ends. Germline V gene lookup returns CDR1 GTSNPN and CDR2 SVGIG (reference sequence). The CDR3 extends over 12 amino acids. CDR3 DNA sequence: TGTGCCTGGTCCCGGGACAATCAGCCCCAGCATTTT. Its protein product is CAWSRDNQPQHF.

J is TRBJ1-6 and V is TRBV10-3, with D perhaps TRBD1 (5 bases). The CDR3 totals 13 residues. In germline, CDR1 is ENHRY, CDR2 SYGVKD. Trimming shortened V by 8 bases and J by 10 bases, and 15 bases separated the two germline ends. As DNA, the CDR3 is TGTGCCATCTGCGGGACGGTAGGATCACCCCTCCACTTT. Translated, it gives CAICGTVGSPLHF.

The chain couples TRBV4-1 to TRBJ1-5; possibly TRBD1 for D (6 bases). Trimming left V 0 bases short and J 0 bases short, with 12 bases between. CDR3 length equals 17 residues. The V gene's germline CDR1 is MGHRA and CDR2 YSYEKL. CDR3 nucleotides: TGCGCCAGCAGCCAAGATCCGGGACAATATAGCAATCAGCCCCAGCATTTT. Translated: CASSQDPGQYSNQPQHF.

The J gene is TRBJ2-3, the V gene TRBV6-6; D is possibly TRBD1 (6 bases). Germline V CDR1 and CDR2: MNHNY, SVGAGI (reference sequence). The CDR3 loop spans 13 amino acids. Between the trimmed V and J ends, which lost 5 bases and 8 bases, there was a span of 14 bases. CDR3 DNA: TGTGCCAGCAGTCCCGGCCAGGGGAGTACGCAGTATTTT. This codes for CASSPGQGSTQYF.

V is TRBV5-1 and J is TRBJ1-2, with 7 bases fitting TRBD1. The CDR3 is 15 residues long. V trimming: 0 bases; J trimming: 2 bases; junction bases outside the gene matches: 4. Germline V gene data show CDR1 as SGHRS and CDR2 as YFSETQ. CDR3 amino acids: CASSLAAGGNYGYTF. For the CDR3, the DNA is TGCGCCAGCAGCTTGGCGGCAGGGGGGAACTATGGCTACACCTTC.